The clone carrying this T cell receptor (beta chain) appeared a few times. The antigen is unknown. This sample was included in a study of OX40 agonist ivuxolimab in advanced cancers. Blood was sampled at baseline, cycle 4 day 1, and cycle 7 day 1. Here immunoSEQ multiplex PCR was the method, and the copy in TCRdb shows in-frame clones only, minus some. The sample includes tens of thousands of clones, around 89% seen only once; the top ten take over 11%. There are 12 residues in the CDR3. Germline CDR1 SQVTM, CDR2 ANQGSEA. V was clipped by 6 bases and J by 9 bases; unmatched bases: 6. General study results and limits: Researchers did not determine the expanded peripheral T cells' antigen specificity. Partial responders receiving 0.1-3.0 mg/kg showed among the lowest clonal expansion.

The chain links TRBV29-1 to TRBJ2-1, with TRBD1 identical over 9 bases. The starting material was CD4+ or CD8+ T cells sorted from blood, obtained in a trial of the OX40 agonist ivuxolimab. This TCR was recovered from an adult with an advanced solid tumor such as melanoma, head and neck, liver or kidney cancer. CDR3 coding DNA: TGCAGCGTATTAGACAGGGGGAGTGAGCAGTTCTTC. It yields the protein CSVLDRGSEQFF.